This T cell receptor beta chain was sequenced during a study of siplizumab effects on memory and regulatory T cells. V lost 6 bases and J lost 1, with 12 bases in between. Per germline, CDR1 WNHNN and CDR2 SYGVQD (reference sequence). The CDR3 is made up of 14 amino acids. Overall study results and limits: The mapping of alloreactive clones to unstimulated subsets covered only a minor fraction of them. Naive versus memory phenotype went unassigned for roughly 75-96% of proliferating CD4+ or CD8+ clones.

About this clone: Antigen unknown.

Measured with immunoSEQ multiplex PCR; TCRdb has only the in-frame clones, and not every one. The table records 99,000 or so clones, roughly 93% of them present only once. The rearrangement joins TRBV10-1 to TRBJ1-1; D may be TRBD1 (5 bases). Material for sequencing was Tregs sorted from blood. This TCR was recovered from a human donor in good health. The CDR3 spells CASSDSGANTEAFF. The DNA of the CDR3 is TGCGCCAGCAGCGACAGTGGGGCGAACACTGAAGCTTTCTTT.